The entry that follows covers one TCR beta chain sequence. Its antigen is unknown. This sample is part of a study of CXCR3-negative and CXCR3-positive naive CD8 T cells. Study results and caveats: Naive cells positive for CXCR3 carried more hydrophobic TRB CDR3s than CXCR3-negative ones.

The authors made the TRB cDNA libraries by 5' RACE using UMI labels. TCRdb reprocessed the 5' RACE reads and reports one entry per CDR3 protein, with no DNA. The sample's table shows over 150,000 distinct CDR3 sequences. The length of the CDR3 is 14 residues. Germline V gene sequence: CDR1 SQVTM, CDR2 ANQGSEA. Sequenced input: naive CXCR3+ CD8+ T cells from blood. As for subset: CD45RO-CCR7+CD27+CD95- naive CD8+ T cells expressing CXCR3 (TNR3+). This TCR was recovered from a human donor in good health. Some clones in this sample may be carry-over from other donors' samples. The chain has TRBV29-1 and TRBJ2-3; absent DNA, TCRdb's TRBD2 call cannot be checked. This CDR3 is CSVGLAGGGDTQYF.